These 5 T cell receptor beta chains originate from one sample sequenced in a study of blood T cell repertoires in COVID-19 (dated by TCRdb to 2020 to 2021). Libraries were constructed by the immunoSEQ multiplex PCR assay. TCRdb provides this immuneACCESS table in a form limited to in-frame rearrangements. Some clones are lacking; in checked studies, under half of them reflect an unresolved V gene, and why the rest are absent is not known. Present in this sample are 200,000 to 300,000 clones, about 90% of which were seen just once. In total, the top ten clones hold 3% to 4.5% of the sample. The sample consisted of peripheral blood. The source is a woman in her thirties or forties with acute or convalescent COVID-19.

This chain joins TRBV27 and TRBJ2-3, with 7 bases aligning to TRBD1. Germline loops: CDR1 MNHEY, CDR2 SMNVEV (reference sequence). CDR3 length: 15 amino acids. The V and J ends lost 2 bases and 8 bases, in that order; junction bases with no gene match: 10. CDR3 residues: CASSLRQGARGTQYF. The CDR3 bases are TGTGCCAGCAGTTTACGACAGGGCGCTAGGGGTACGCAGTATTTT.

In nucleotides, the CDR3 is TGTGCCAGCAGCCGGGAAGGGCAGGGGGCCTACGAGCAGTACGTC. As protein: CASSREGQGAYEQYV. This chain joins TRBV14 and TRBJ2-7, with TRBD1 identical over 7 bases. Germline V gives CDR1 SGHDN, CDR2 FVKESK. CDR3 size: 15 residues. Trimming removed 4 bases from V and 2 bases from J; junction bases left unmatched: 8.

J is TRBJ1-2 and V is TRBV5-1; D unresolved. The CDR3 runs 15 residues. V lost 3 bases, J lost 8 bases, and 20 bases lay in between. Germline V gene data show CDR1 as SGHRS and CDR2 as YFSETQ. The CDR3 nucleotides are TGCGCCAGCAGCTCCTCCCTGGGAGAAGATCAGGGCTACACCTTC. Its protein is CASSSSLGEDQGYTF.

The chain carries TRBV11-2 and TRBJ1-1, with D tentatively TRBD1 (6 bases). Trimming removed 5 bases at V and 4 bases at J, with 11 bases between. The CDR3 consists of 13 residues. From germline, CDR1 is SGHAT and CDR2 FQNNGV. This CDR3 is CASSRQVGTEAFF. The CDR3 region has the DNA TGTGCCAGCAGCCGACAGGTGGGCACTGAAGCTTTCTTT.

The rearrangement uses TRBV11-2 and TRBJ2-1; weak D call: TRBD1 (6 bases). V was cut by 3 bases and J by 8 bases, with 8 bases left in between. Germline CDR1 reads SGHAT; CDR2 reads FQNNGV. This CDR3 contains 12 residues. The CDR3 loop reads CASSFRGDEQFF. CDR3 nucleotide sequence: TGTGCCAGCAGCTTCAGGGGCGATGAGCAGTTCTTC.